The next 10 T cell receptor beta chains were all read from a single sample in a study of spatial heterogeneity in lung cancer. Noted time point: sample taken at primary tumor resection. One entry per CDR3 protein, called by TCRdb with MiXCR from the 5' RACE reads. The table lists about 5,000 distinct CDR3 sequences, around 3.1% of them singletons. The sample consisted of normal lung tissue next to the tumor, taken at surgery. These TCRs come from a male donor with early-stage non-small cell lung cancer.

This clonotype was detected many times. Germline and junction disagree at one end, which may indicate a read error. The chain carries TRBV19 and TRBJ2-2, with D tentatively TRBD1 or TRBD2 (5 bases each). The germline CDR1 and CDR2 sequences are LNHDA and SQIVND (reference sequence). The CDR3 contains 15 residues. The DNA for the CDR3 is TGTGCCACTAGTCGGTCCGGGACGGGGACCGGGGAGCTGTTTTTT. It codes for CATSRSGTGTGELFF. Together with reference TRBV19 and TRBJ2-2, the CDR3 gives the full variable domain: DGGITQSPKYLFRKEGQNVTLSCEQNLNHDAMYWYRQDPGQGLRLIYYSQIVNDFQKGDIAEGYSVSREKKESFPLTVTSAQKNPTAFYLCATSRSGTGTGELFFGEGSRLTVL.

The chain combines TRBV12-3 or TRBV12-4 with TRBJ2-4; the D gene could be TRBD1 or TRBD2 (5 bases each). V lost 2 bases and J lost 1, with 9 bases in between. The CDR3 is 15 residues long. The CDR3 here is CASSLRDGAKNIQYF. The CDR3 DNA sequence: TGTGCCAGCAGTTTAAGGGACGGTGCCAAAAACATTCAGTACTTC.

This clonotype came up many times. This sequence joins TRBV19 and TRBJ1-1; the D is unclear. Between the trimmed V and J ends, which lost 7 bases and 5 bases, there was a span of 14 bases. CDR3 length: 13 amino acids. The germline CDR1 and CDR2 sequences are LNHDA and SQIVND (reference sequence). The CDR3 region has the DNA TGTGCCAGTATTGACTTTACGGGGACTGAAGCTTTCTTT. Translation gives CASIDFTGTEAFF. The full variable domain, completed using reference TRBV19 and TRBJ1-1, is DGGITQSPKYLFRKEGQNVTLSCEQNLNHDAMYWYRQDPGQGLRLIYYSQIVNDFQKGDIAEGYSVSREKKESFPLTVTSAQKNPTAFYLCASIDFTGTEAFFGQGTRLTVV.

This clonotype was seen only a few times. The V gene is TRBV10-3, the J gene TRBJ1-4; D is unresolved. Germline V gives CDR1 ENHRY, CDR2 SYGVKD. Trimming pared 4 bases from V and 3 bases from J, leaving 6 bases between. The CDR3 contains 13 residues. Written as DNA, the CDR3 is TGTGCCATCAGTGTACAGTCTAATGAAAAACTGTTTTTT. Amino acids: CAISVQSNEKLFF.

This clonotype was seen at least ten times. The V call is TRBV11-2, the J call TRBJ2-7; the match to TRBD2 covers 11 bases. With 5 bases clipped from V and 2 bases from J, the junction kept 5 bases outside the gene matches. The CDR3 sequence is 15 residues long. The germline V gene has CDR1 SGHAT and CDR2 FQNNGV. CDR3: CASSPGTSGPYEQYV. DNA for the CDR3: TGTGCCAGCAGCCCAGGGACTAGCGGACCCTACGAGCAGTACGTC.

Points on this clonotype: As the CDR3 is not closed by the conserved phenylalanine or tryptophan, this likely results from a read error. It is unclear where the CDR3 begins or ends on the DNA, so no DNA is shown, and the CDR3 is as TCRdb lists it. CDR3 amino acids: CASSGEGRNEQCG. The rearrangement links TRBV7-2 to TRBJ2-1. The CDR3 extends over 13 residues, inclusive of both ends. CDR1 is SGHTA and CDR2 is FQGNSA in the germline V gene.

This clonotype was observed at least ten times. The CDR3 loop is CASRPRGYTDTQYF. The CDR3 nucleotides read TGTGCCAGCCGCCCTAGGGGGTACACAGATACGCAGTATTTT. The chain employs TRBV6-5 and TRBJ2-3; D is possibly TRBD1 (6 bases). Trimming stripped 8 bases from V and 2 bases from J, with 14 bases between. The length of the CDR3 is 14 residues. From germline, CDR1 is MNHEY and CDR2 SVGAGI.

This clonotype was observed many times. This chain joins TRBV7-2 and TRBJ2-2; maybe TRBD1 (6 bases). The CDR3 runs 15 residues. Trimming removed 0 bases at V and 6 bases at J, with 11 bases between. Germline values: CDR1 SGHTA, CDR2 FQGNSA. The CDR3 reads CASSLARSGAGELFF. As DNA, the CDR3 is TGTGCCAGCAGCTTAGCGCGCTCAGGGGCCGGGGAGCTGTTTTTT.

This clonotype appeared many times. This rearrangement joins TRBV6-5 to TRBJ2-1, with 10 bases aligning to TRBD2. Germline-derived CDR1 and CDR2 are MNHEY and SVGAGI. V lost 5 bases, J lost 1 base, and 8 bases stayed unmatched. This CDR3 contains 17 residues. This chain's CDR3 is CASSHGRTSGSYNEQFF. The CDR3 bases are TGTGCCAGCAGTCACGGGAGGACTAGCGGTTCCTACAATGAGCAGTTCTTC.

The chain is built from TRBV6-5 and TRBJ2-3, with D tentatively TRBD1 (6 bases). Germline loops: CDR1 MNHEY, CDR2 SVGAGI. The V gene lost 8 bases and the J gene lost 7 bases, with 16 bases spanning the gap. This CDR3 spans 13 amino acids. This CDR3 is CASAPPGQNTQYF. Written as DNA, the CDR3 is TGTGCCAGCGCTCCCCCTGGACAGAATACGCAGTATTTT.